This T cell receptor (beta chain) appears in the sequencing data of a study of T cells in localized non-small cell lung cancer. Study-level findings and limits: Higher T cell density in the blood was associated with longer overall survival, whereas higher adjacent-lung clonality associated with shorter survival. The appearance of a median around 57 of the top 100 tumor clones was seen in adjacent lung. Sequence data derive from only one tumor region, so heterogeneity remains possible. Compared with tumor, uninvolved adjacent lung displayed greater T cell clonality, ranking highest overall.

The CDR3 runs to 18 residues. Germline CDR1 is LNHDA and CDR2 is SQIVND (reference sequence). V was shortened by 3 bases and J by 6 bases, with 24 bases between the two germline ends. A few counts support this clone. Its antigen is unknown. Method: immunoSEQ multiplex PCR; TCRdb's copy keeps in-frame clones and lacks some. The sample includes tens of thousands of clones, roughly 87% of them seen just once. This TCR came from a male donor aged 60 or older with stage I squamous cell lung carcinoma. This rearrangement joins TRBV19 to TRBJ2-1, with D possibly called TRBD1 or TRBD2 (5 bases each). The sequencing used peripheral blood, collected before any cancer treatment. CDR3 DNA: TGTGCCAGTAGTATGTACTCAGGGTATATGCGGGTGGGCAATGAGCAGTTCTTC. Residues: CASSMYSGYMRVGNEQFF.